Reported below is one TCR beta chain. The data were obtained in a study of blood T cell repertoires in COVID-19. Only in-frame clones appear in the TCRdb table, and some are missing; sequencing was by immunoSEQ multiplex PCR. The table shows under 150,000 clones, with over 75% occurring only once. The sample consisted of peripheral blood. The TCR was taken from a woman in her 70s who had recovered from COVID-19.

The DNA for the CDR3 is TGTGCCAGCACTCGGACAGGAGGGCAGGATACGCAGTATTTT. Translated, it gives CASTRTGGQDTQYF. The rearrangement joins TRBV5-5 to TRBJ2-3; maybe TRBD1 (7 bases). CDR3 size: 14 residues. V was shortened by 6 bases and J by 6 bases, with 17 bases between the two germline ends. CDR1 is SGHKS, CDR2 YYEKEE, per germline (reference sequence).